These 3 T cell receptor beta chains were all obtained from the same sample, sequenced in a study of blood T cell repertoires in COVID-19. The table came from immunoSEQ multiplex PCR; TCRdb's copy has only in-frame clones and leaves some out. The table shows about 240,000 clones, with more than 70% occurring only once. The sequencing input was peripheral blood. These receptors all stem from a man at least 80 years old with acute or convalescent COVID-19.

The CDR3 spells CASSVRDRGRGPNEKLFF. CDR3 nucleotide sequence: TGTGCCAGCAGTGTCCGGGACAGGGGGCGCGGGCCTAATGAAAAACTGTTTTTT. The chain is built from TRBV28 and TRBJ1-4, with TRBD1 identical over 12 bases. V was clipped by 5 bases and J by 3 bases; unmatched bases: 10. CDR1 is MDHEN and CDR2 is SYDVKM in the germline V gene. This CDR3 is 18 amino acids long.

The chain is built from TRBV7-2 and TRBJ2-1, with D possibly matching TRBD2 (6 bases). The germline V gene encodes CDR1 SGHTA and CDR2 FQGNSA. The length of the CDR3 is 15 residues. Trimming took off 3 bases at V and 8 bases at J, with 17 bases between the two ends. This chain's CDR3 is CASSLLRGRTDEQFF. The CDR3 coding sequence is TGTGCCAGCAGCTTGTTGCGGGGCCGCACGGATGAGCAGTTCTTC.

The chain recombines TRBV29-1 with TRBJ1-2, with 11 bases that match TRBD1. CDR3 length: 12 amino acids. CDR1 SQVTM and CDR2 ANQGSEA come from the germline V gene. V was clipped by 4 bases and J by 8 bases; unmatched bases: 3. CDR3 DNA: TGCAGCGTTGGGGGACAGGGGGGAGGCTACACCTTC. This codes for CSVGGQGGGYTF.